This is a list of T cell receptor beta chains from one sample in a study of shared clonotypes between healthy human individuals. Using immunoSEQ multiplex PCR, the repertoire was profiled, and TCRdb retains in-frame clones only, with some absent. The table includes some 1 million clones, approximately 76% detected once. Sequencing was performed on memory CD4+ T cells sorted from blood. These receptor sequences come from a man between 18 and 35 years old in good health. The CDR3 runs from the conserved cysteine through the conserved F or W. The order of the fields is clone size, V gene, J gene, D gene, CDR3 protein, CDR3 DNA. D genes are given only for firm matches. Some rows have no size entry. The others give once, few or many, or a class for an expanded clone.

abundance: -; v_gene: TRBV5-4; j_gene: TRBJ2-1; d_gene: -; CDR3aa: CASSPDYQAHNEQFF; CDR3nt: TGTGCCAGCTCACCCGACTACCAGGCACACAATGAGCAGTTCTTC
abundance: few; v_gene: TRBV7-2; j_gene: TRBJ1-5; d_gene: -; CDR3aa: CASSWANQPQHF; CDR3nt: TGTGCCAGCAGCTGGGCTAATCAGCCCCAGCATTTT
abundance: -; v_gene: TRBV6-6; j_gene: TRBJ2-5; d_gene: TRBD2; CDR3aa: CASSRDSGRAREQYF; CDR3nt: TGTGCCAGCAGTCGCGATAGCGGGAGGGCGAGGGAGCAGTACTTC
abundance: -; v_gene: TRBV7-9; j_gene: TRBJ2-5; d_gene: TRBD2; CDR3aa: CASTQAGAQETQYF; CDR3nt: TGTGCCAGCACCCAAGCGGGGGCCCAAGAGACCCAGTACTTC
abundance: -; v_gene: TRBV4-2; j_gene: TRBJ1-2; d_gene: TRBD1; CDR3aa: CASSLKPGQALLNYGYTF; CDR3nt: TGTGCCAGCAGCCTGAAACCGGGACAGGCCCTATTAAACTATGGCTACACCTTC
abundance: -; v_gene: TRBV7-2; j_gene: TRBJ2-7; d_gene: -; CDR3aa: CASTQGVEQYF; CDR3nt: TGTGCCAGCACCCAGGGAGTCGAGCAGTACTTC
abundance: -; v_gene: TRBV2; j_gene: TRBJ2-7; d_gene: -; CDR3aa: CASSVQETYEQYF; CDR3nt: TGTGCCAGCAGTGTCCAGGAGACCTACGAGCAGTACTTC
abundance: -; v_gene: TRBV18; j_gene: TRBJ2-7; d_gene: -; CDR3aa: CASSPSLLSYEQYF; CDR3nt: TGTGCCAGCTCACCATCCCTACTTTCCTACGAGCAGTACTTC
abundance: -; v_gene: TRBV14; j_gene: TRBJ1-5; d_gene: -; CDR3aa: CASSQRGPHQPQHF; CDR3nt: TGTGCCAGCAGCCAACGGGGCCCCCATCAGCCCCAGCATTTT
abundance: -; v_gene: TRBV7-9; j_gene: TRBJ1-6; d_gene: -; CDR3aa: CASSLGPDYNSPLHF; CDR3nt: TGTGCCAGCAGCTTAGGACCCGATTATAATTCACCCCTCCACTTT
abundance: once; v_gene: TRBV7-2; j_gene: TRBJ2-7; d_gene: -; CDR3aa: CASSPTGASYEQYF; CDR3nt: TGTGCCAGCAGCCCAACCGGGGCCTCCTACGAGCAGTACTTC
abundance: -; v_gene: TRBV11-3; j_gene: TRBJ2-7; d_gene: -; CDR3aa: CASSEGPAQYF; CDR3nt: TGTGCCAGCAGCGAAGGCCCAGCGCAGTACTTC
abundance: -; v_gene: TRBV27; j_gene: TRBJ2-1; d_gene: TRBD2; CDR3aa: CASSKVTSGGVSYNEQFF; CDR3nt: TGTGCCAGCAGTAAAGTGACTAGCGGGGGGGTATCCTACAATGAGCAGTTCTTC
abundance: -; v_gene: TRBV4-1; j_gene: TRBJ1-4; d_gene: -; CDR3aa: CASSQANTASYEKLFF; CDR3nt: TGCGCCAGCAGCCAAGCTAATACAGCTTCTTATGAAAAACTGTTTTTT
abundance: -; v_gene: TRBV4-1; j_gene: TRBJ2-7; d_gene: -; CDR3aa: CASSQPSQGSYEQYF; CDR3nt: TGCGCCAGCAGCCAACCTTCCCAGGGGTCCTACGAGCAGTACTTC
abundance: few; v_gene: TRBV5-4; j_gene: TRBJ1-4; d_gene: -; CDR3aa: CASSLATATNEKLFF; CDR3nt: TGTGCCAGCAGCTTGGCCACTGCAACTAATGAAAAACTGTTTTTT
abundance: -; v_gene: TRBV19; j_gene: TRBJ1-4; d_gene: TRBD1; CDR3aa: CASSRKSGQNNEKLFF; CDR3nt: TGTGCCAGTTCGAGGAAATCGGGACAGAATAATGAAAAACTGTTTTTT
abundance: -; v_gene: TRBV6-1; j_gene: TRBJ1-5; d_gene: -; CDR3aa: CASSVVLELNQPQHF; CDR3nt: TGTGCCAGCAGTGTCGTCCTAGAACTTAATCAGCCCCAGCATTTT
abundance: -; v_gene: TRBV7-2; j_gene: TRBJ1-2; d_gene: -; CDR3aa: CASSLAFAANNYGYTF; CDR3nt: TGTGCCAGCAGCTTAGCGTTCGCCGCTAATAACTATGGCTACACCTTC
abundance: -; v_gene: TRBV6-6; j_gene: TRBJ1-6; d_gene: TRBD1; CDR3aa: CASSLGQGEGNSPLHF; CDR3nt: TGTGCCAGCAGCCTGGGACAGGGGGAAGGAAATTCACCCCTCCACTTT
abundance: once; v_gene: TRBV2; j_gene: TRBJ2-7; d_gene: -; CDR3aa: CASRLLSDEQYF; CDR3nt: TGTGCCAGCCGTCTCCTCAGCGACGAGCAGTACTTC
abundance: -; v_gene: TRBV6-1; j_gene: TRBJ1-2; d_gene: -; CDR3aa: CASSGRTELYGYTF; CDR3nt: TGTGCCAGCAGTGGTCGGACCGAACTCTATGGCTACACCTTC
abundance: -; v_gene: TRBV27; j_gene: TRBJ2-5; d_gene: -; CDR3aa: CASSFTFGRETQYF; CDR3nt: TGTGCCAGCAGTTTCACTTTCGGTCGGGAGACCCAGTACTTC
abundance: -; v_gene: TRBV4-1; j_gene: TRBJ2-3; d_gene: TRBD1; CDR3aa: CASSPRNRGSGTDTQYF; CDR3nt: TGCGCCAGCAGCCCCCGGAACAGGGGGTCGGGCACAGATACGCAGTATTTT
abundance: few; v_gene: TRBV19; j_gene: TRBJ2-7; d_gene: TRBD1; CDR3aa: CASSRGTGGPSEQYF; CDR3nt: TGTGCCAGTAGTCGGGGCACAGGGGGGCCCTCCGAGCAGTACTTC
abundance: -; v_gene: TRBV6-6; j_gene: TRBJ2-7; d_gene: -; CDR3aa: CASSYSRDYEQYF; CDR3nt: TGTGCCAGCAGTTATTCCCGTGACTACGAGCAGTACTTC
abundance: -; v_gene: TRBV7-8; j_gene: TRBJ1-2; d_gene: -; CDR3aa: CASSREGRLNYGYTF; CDR3nt: TGTGCCAGCAGCCGAGAGGGACGCCTTAACTATGGCTACACCTTC
abundance: -; v_gene: TRBV10-1; j_gene: TRBJ2-7; d_gene: TRBD2; CDR3aa: CASSKGGSYEQYF; CDR3nt: TGCGCCAGCAGCAAGGGAGGGTCCTACGAGCAGTACTTC
abundance: once; v_gene: TRBV2; j_gene: TRBJ1-4; d_gene: -; CDR3aa: CAIRNLGEKLFF; CDR3nt: TGTGCCATTCGTAACCTAGGCGAAAAACTGTTTTTT
abundance: -; v_gene: TRBV7-9; j_gene: TRBJ2-2; d_gene: -; CDR3aa: CASSLFPEGYTGELFF; CDR3nt: TGTGCCAGCAGCTTATTTCCCGAGGGGTACACCGGGGAGCTGTTTTTT
abundance: -; v_gene: TRBV5-4; j_gene: TRBJ2-7; d_gene: -; CDR3aa: CASSLGVDSLLGEQYF; CDR3nt: TGTGCCAGCAGCTTGGGCGTGGACAGCCTGCTTGGTGAGCAGTACTTC
abundance: -; v_gene: TRBV19; j_gene: TRBJ2-2; d_gene: -; CDR3aa: CASFRGGTNTGELFF; CDR3nt: TGTGCCAGTTTTAGGGGAGGTACGAACACCGGGGAGCTGTTTTTT